These T cell receptor beta chains were read from a single sample in a study of patients and donors after allogeneic stem cell transplantation. Using its own MiXCR run on the RT-PCR reads, TCRdb lists one record per CDR3 protein. The table lists fewer than 500,000 distinct CDR3 sequences, more than 15% of them singletons. The sample consisted of blood, either unsorted or a sorted T cell fraction (not recorded which). These receptors were obtained from a human donor who was either an allogeneic HSCT recipient or a stem cell or donor lymphocyte infusion donor (not recorded which). It is not recorded whose cells these are; they may come from a transplant donor. The CDR3 runs from the conserved cysteine through the conserved F or W. A D gene is named only where the DNA matches it firmly. The size field is filled for only some rows; it gives once, few, many or a size class.

few	TRBV5-5	TRBD1	TRBJ1-5	CASSSGTGASNQPQHF	TGTGCCAGCAGCAGCGGGACAGGAGCTAGCAATCAGCCCCAGCATTTT
many	TRBV6-5	-	TRBJ1-1	CASSYTRNTEAFF	TGTGCCAGCAGTTACACGAGGAACACTGAAGCTTTCTTT
-	TRBV20-1	TRBD1	TRBJ2-3	CSARGAAQGMLNTQYF	TGCAGTGCTAGAGGGGCCGCACAGGGGATGTTAAATACGCAGTATTTT
-	TRBV12-3/TRBV12-4	-	TRBJ2-7	CACRTDGSYEQYF	TGTGCCTGCCGGACGGACGGCTCCTACGAGCAGTACTTC
-	TRBV28	TRBD1	TRBJ1-5	CASSQGPFIRNQPQHF	TGTGCCAGCTCACAGGGGCCCTTCATCCGCAATCAGCCCCAGCATTTT
-	TRBV7-8	-	TRBJ2-2	CASSLERESLTGELFF	TGTGCCAGCAGCTTAGAGAGGGAAAGTCTAACCGGGGAGCTGTTTTTT
-	TRBV7-9	-	TRBJ2-6	CASSPSMNSGANVLTF	TGTGCCAGCAGCCCCTCCATGAACTCTGGGGCCAACGTCCTGACTTTC
many	TRBV27	-	TRBJ2-3	CASSLYPGSDTQYF	TGTGCCAGCAGTTTATATCCAGGTTCAGATACGCAGTATTTT
few	TRBV7-6	-	TRBJ2-3	CASSLEKGFPQYF	TGTGCCAGCAGCTTAGAAAAGGGGTTTCCGCAGTATTTT
many	TRBV4-1	TRBD1	TRBJ2-7	CASSQGTGGWYEQYF	TGCGCCAGCAGCCAAGGGACAGGGGGCTGGTACGAGCAGTACTTC
-	TRBV30	-	TRBJ2-7	CAWRNSWEQYF	TGTGCCTGGAGAAACAGCTGGGAGCAGTACTTC
-	TRBV4-3	-	TRBJ2-5	CASSQDLTEEETQYF	TGCGCCAGCAGCCAAGATCTGACAGAGGAAGAGACCCAGTACTTC
few	TRBV6-5	-	TRBJ1-1	CASSNRDICFF	TGTGCCAGCAGTAACAGGGACATCTGTTTCTTT
-	TRBV20-1	-	TRBJ1-1	CSASKPGAGARAFF	TGCAGTGCTAGTAAGCCCGGTGCGGGGGCTAGAGCTTTCTTT
-	TRBV7-9	-	TRBJ2-1	CASNLVENSYNEQFF	TGTGCCAGCAACCTGGTGGAAAACTCCTACAATGAGCAGTTCTTC
few	TRBV24-1	TRBD1	TRBJ2-5	CATSDPGTEKKETQYF	TGTGCCACCAGTGATCCCGGGACAGAGAAGAAAGAGACCCAGTACTTC
-	TRBV20-1	-	TRBJ1-1	CSAIGGANTEAFF	TGCAGTGCTATCGGGGGGGCGAACACTGAAGCTTTCTTT
-	TRBV2	TRBD2	TRBJ2-1	CASSGRTSGRSGEQFF	TGTGCCAGCAGTGGCCGGACTAGCGGGAGATCGGGGGAGCAGTTCTTC
-	TRBV15	TRBD1	TRBJ1-1	CATSRDRQGALMNTEAFF	TGTGCCACCAGCAGAGACAGACAGGGGGCTCTGATGAACACTGAAGCTTTCTTT
-	TRBV4-3	-	TRBJ1-1	CASSQDLRGGHTEAFF	TGCGCCAGCAGCCAAGATCTGAGGGGGGGGCACACTGAAGCTTTCTTT
-	TRBV24-1	TRBD1	TRBJ2-3	CATSDPGTGADTQYF	TGTGCCACCAGTGACCCCGGGACAGGGGCAGATACGCAGTATTTT
few	TRBV20-1	-	TRBJ1-1	CSARPNPNTEAFF	TGCAGTGCTAGACCGAACCCGAACACTGAAGCTTTCTTT
once	TRBV19	-	TRBJ2-3	CASSTGTSTDTQYF	TGTGCCAGTAGTACCGGGACGAGCACAGATACGCAGTATTTT
few	TRBV12-3/TRBV12-4	-	TRBJ1-3	CASSPVPGNTIYF	TGTGCCAGCTCGCCGGTGCCTGGAAACACCATATATTTT
few	TRBV28	-	TRBJ1-4	CASRPPKRTALNEKLFF	TGTGCCAGCAGACCCCCGAAACGGACAGCCCTTAATGAAAAACTGTTTTTT
-	TRBV12-3/TRBV12-4	TRBD1	TRBJ1-1	CASSPQGAAEAFF	TGTGCCAGCAGTCCCCAGGGGGCCGCTGAAGCTTTCTTT
few	TRBV6-1	-	TRBJ2-3	CASSEKGDHTDTQYF	TGTGCCAGCAGTGAAAAAGGAGACCACACAGATACGCAGTATTTT
-	TRBV12-3/TRBV12-4	-	TRBJ2-2	CASSLGLGPGELFF	TGTGCCAGCAGTTTAGGGTTGGGGCCCGGGGAGCTGTTTTTT
-	TRBV3-1	-	TRBJ1-5	CASSQDPHGPQHF	TGTGCCAGCAGCCAAGATCCACACGGACCCCAGCATTTT
few	TRBV12-3/TRBV12-4	-	TRBJ1-3	CASSLLDVGAGNTIYF	TGTGCCAGCAGTTTACTGGACGTGGGGGCTGGAAACACCATATATTTT
-	TRBV5-1	-	TRBJ1-1	CVSAALENTEAFF	TGCGTTTCCGCGGCTTTGGAGAACACTGAAGCTTTCTTT
-	TRBV20-1	-	TRBJ2-3	CSARGSTRFTDTQYF	TGCAGTGCTAGGGGTTCGACTAGATTCACAGATACGCAGTATTTT
many	TRBV4-3	-	TRBJ1-1	CASSQEEGSTEAFF	TGCGCCAGCAGCCAAGAGGAGGGGAGCACTGAAGCTTTCTTT
-	TRBV6-2/TRBV6-3	-	TRBJ1-1	CASTLRGGGGHSNTEAFF	TGTGCCAGCACCCTAAGGGGAGGAGGCGGACATTCGAACACTGAAGCTTTCTTT
few	TRBV7-6	-	TRBJ2-7	CASSLVEGGYEQYF	TGTGCCAGCAGCTTAGTTGAAGGGGGGTACGAGCAGTACTTC
-	TRBV18	-	TRBJ1-1	CASSPYRTELNTEAFF	TGTGCCAGCTCACCGTACCGGACAGAACTGAACACTGAAGCTTTCTTT
many	TRBV24-1	-	TRBJ2-5	CATGQGGDFQETQYF	TGTGCCACCGGGCAGGGTGGAGACTTTCAAGAGACCCAGTACTTC
few	TRBV20-1	-	TRBJ2-7	CSAPAGGPVTYEQYF	TGCAGTGCTCCCGCTGGAGGACCCGTTACCTACGAGCAGTACTTC
-	TRBV3-1	-	TRBJ2-5	CASSQHKAETQYF	TGTGCCAGCAGCCAGCATAAGGCGGAGACCCAGTACTTC
-	TRBV18	-	TRBJ2-5	CASSRNQETQYF	TGTGCCAGCTCACGCAACCAAGAGACCCAGTACTTC
-	TRBV7-9	-	TRBJ2-3	CASSLGQGIFTDTQYF	TGTGCCAGCAGCTTGGGGCAGGGGATCTTCACAGATACGCAGTATTTT
-	TRBV7-3	-	TRBJ2-2	CASPPRGGTNTGELFF	TGTGCCAGCCCCCCGAGGGGCGGGACGAACACCGGGGAGCTGTTTTTT
few	TRBV20-1	TRBD2	TRBJ2-3	CSANDGLAGADTQYF	TGCAGTGCAAATGACGGACTAGCGGGGGCAGATACGCAGTATTTT
-	TRBV28	TRBD2	TRBJ2-2	CASSRTSGIVNTGELFF	TGTGCCAGCAGTAGGACTAGCGGGATCGTAAACACCGGGGAGCTGTTTTTT
-	TRBV9	-	TRBJ1-2	CASSVMPRPMANTF	TGTGCCAGCAGCGTCATGCCAAGGCCTATGGCTAACACCTTC
-	TRBV20-1	TRBD2	TRBJ2-1	CSAIGLAGVYEQFF	TGCAGTGCTATAGGACTAGCGGGAGTCTATGAGCAGTTCTTC
few	TRBV7-3	TRBD2	TRBJ2-3	CASSARLAGGQDTQYF	TGTGCCAGCAGCGCACGACTAGCGGGGGGGCAAGATACGCAGTATTTT
few	TRBV5-8	-	TRBJ2-5	CASSKRDGGFQETQYF	TGTGCCAGCAGCAAAAGGGACGGGGGCTTCCAAGAGACCCAGTACTTC
-	TRBV20-1	TRBD1	TRBJ1-6	CSARAGGAGNSPLHF	TGCAGTGCTAGAGCAGGGGGCGCGGGTAATTCACCCCTCCACTTT
-	TRBV18	TRBD2	TRBJ2-1	CASSELAGKQSEQFF	TGTGCCAGCTCAGAACTAGCGGGAAAACAGAGTGAGCAGTTCTTC
-	TRBV5-1	TRBD1	TRBJ1-4	CASSLGQGINEKLFF	TGCGCCAGCAGTCTTGGACAGGGGATTAATGAAAAACTGTTTTTT
few	TRBV6-4	-	TRBJ2-1	CASSVVSAARYNEQFF	TGTGCCAGCAGTGTGGTTAGCGCGGCTCGCTACAATGAGCAGTTCTTC
-	TRBV20-1	-	TRBJ2-1	CSARKPGGGGEQFF	TGCAGTGCTAGGAAACCGGGAGGGGGCGGTGAGCAGTTCTTC
-	TRBV29-1	-	TRBJ2-5	CSVDWLRQETQYF	TGCAGCGTTGATTGGCTCCGCCAAGAGACCCAGTACTTC
few	TRBV7-6	TRBD1	TRBJ2-7	CASSLSGGSTSYEQYF	TGTGCCAGCAGCTTATCAGGGGGCAGTACTAGTTACGAGCAGTACTTC
few	TRBV4-2	-	TRBJ2-6	CASSQEQGPNVLTF	TGTGCCAGCAGCCAAGAACAGGGCCCCAACGTCCTGACTTTC
few	TRBV20-1	-	TRBJ2-1	CSARDEGHEQFF	TGCAGTGCTCGCGATGAGGGACATGAGCAGTTCTTC